This TCR beta chain was documented in a study of PD-1 blockade in classical Hodgkin lymphoma. Whole-study context: A 3 mg/kg intravenous dose of nivolumab was received by patients every 2 weeks.

This clone was seen a few times. Its target is unknown. CDR3 size: 12 residues. Germline CDR1 reads SEHNR; CDR2 reads FQNEAQ (reference sequence). V dropped 4 bases and J dropped 4 bases, with 5 bases sitting between them. Following autologous stem cell transplantation, relapse occurred in every patient, and exposure to brentuximab vedotin varied. Study results and limitations: Prior to therapy, complete responders displayed diversity much like that of newly diagnosed patients. Underlying causes for the observed repertoire differences were not defined, possibly disease activity or prior therapy. TCR diversity at baseline was reported to be reduced in newly diagnosed patients relative to healthy donors.

Using immunoSEQ multiplex PCR, the repertoire was profiled, and TCRdb retains in-frame clones only, with some absent. The sample has roughly 92,000 clones, about nine tenths seen once. The specimen was peripheral blood mononuclear cells (PBMCs), collected at baseline. The TCR originated in a human donor with classical Hodgkin lymphoma. The chain has TRBV7-9 and TRBJ1-3, with unresolved D. The CDR3 bases are TGTGCCAGCAGCTCGAGGGGAAACACCATATATTTT. Protein product: CASSSRGNTIYF. The full variable domain, with the rest looked up from reference TRBV7-9 and TRBJ1-3, is DTGVSQNPRHKITKRGQNVTFRCDPISEHNRLYWYRQTLGQGPEFLTYFQNEAQLEKSRLLSDRFSAERPKGSFSTLEIQRTEQGDSAMYLCASSSRGNTIYFGEGSWLTVV.